This T cell receptor (beta chain) was sequenced for a study of blood T cell repertoires in COVID-19. Turning to the study itself: Acute and convalescent COVID-19 samples came from the United States, Italy and Spain.

Profiling relied on immunoSEQ multiplex PCR, and the TCRdb table lists in-frame clones only, not all of them. The table includes 200,000 to 250,000 clones, around four fifths detected once. Followed over time, Seattle patients had been enrolled while infection was active. Germline V lookup: CDR1 KGHDR, CDR2 SFDVKD. The ends were cut back, 5 bases at V and 2 bases at J, with 9 bases in the middle. The length of the CDR3 is 14 residues. The J gene is TRBJ2-1, the V gene TRBV24-1; no firm D call. Sequenced input: peripheral blood. The origin of this receptor is a woman in her 70s with COVID-19, enrolled during active disease. The CDR3 is CATSGGKAYNEQFF. The DNA of the CDR3 is TGTGCCACCAGTGGCGGCAAAGCCTACAATGAGCAGTTCTTC.